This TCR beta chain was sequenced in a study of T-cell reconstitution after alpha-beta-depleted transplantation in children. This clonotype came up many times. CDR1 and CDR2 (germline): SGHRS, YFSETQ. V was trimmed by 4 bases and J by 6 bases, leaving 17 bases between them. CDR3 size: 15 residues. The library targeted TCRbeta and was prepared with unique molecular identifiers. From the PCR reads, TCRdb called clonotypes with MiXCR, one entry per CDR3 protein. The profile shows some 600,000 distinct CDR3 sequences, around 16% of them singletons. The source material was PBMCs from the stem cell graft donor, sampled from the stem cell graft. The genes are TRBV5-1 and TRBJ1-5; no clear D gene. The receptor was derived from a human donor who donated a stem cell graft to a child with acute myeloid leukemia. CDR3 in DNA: TGCGCCAGCAGCCCCCATTTCGGGGTAGGTCAGCCCCAGCATTTT. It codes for CASSPHFGVGQPQHF.